This note documents a single T cell receptor beta chain sequence. Authors' processing steps: Reference gene primer amplification in the assay estimated nucleated cell counts. Clones were sequenced by immunoSEQ multiplex PCR, and TCRdb holds only the in-frame ones, with some missing. V, J and clone size are taken as reported in that table, and D and trimming were inferred from the DNA itself. Here the sample spans 250,000 or so clones, roughly 86% being singletons. Recovered participants had two consecutive negative NP/OP PCR tests, healthcare professional clearance, or symptom resolution. This record belongs to a study of blood T cell repertoires in COVID-19. Study background: Some COVID-19 samples were acute and others convalescent; all came from the United States, Italy and Spain.

Trimming removed 8 bases at V and 3 bases at J, with 16 bases between. The CDR3 consists of 14 residues. CDR1 MDHEN and CDR2 SYDVKM come from the germline V gene. Sequenced sample: PBMCs or T cells enriched from blood (not recorded which). The receptor was derived from a woman aged 45-60 years who had recovered from COVID-19. The chain carries TRBV28 and TRBJ1-2; perhaps TRBD1 as D (6 bases). The CDR3 bases are TGTGCCAGCGGGATCGTCGGGGGGCACTATGGCTACACCTTC. Its translation: CASGIVGGHYGYTF.